Below, 32 T cell receptor beta chains from the same sample are listed, as sequenced in a study of T cell repertoires in cytomegalovirus infection. TCRdb analysed the reads with MiXCR anew, one entry per CDR3 protein. The data hold over 450,000 distinct CDR3 sequences, with about 11% observed a single time. What was sequenced was PBMCs. The receptors originated from a human donor in good health (CMV status not recorded). Some clones in this sample may be carry-over from other donors' samples.

In its sample, this clonotype was seen many times. One end of the junction does not line up with germline, which may come from a read error. V usage is TRBV5-1 and J usage is TRBJ2-3; D remains unclear. CDR1 is SGHRS, CDR2 YFSETQ, per germline. The CDR3 totals 11 residues. DNA for the CDR3: TGTGCCAGCAGCTTAGAAGATACGCAGTATTTT. It translates to CASSLEDTQYF.

For this clonotype: This clone may be a read error of a much larger clone one base away. The chain links TRBV19 to TRBJ2-2, with D unclear. The germline CDR1 and CDR2 sequences are LNHDA and SQIVND (reference sequence). Trimming shortened V by 6 bases and J by 0 bases, and 11 bases separated the two germline ends. The CDR3 is made up of 15 amino acids. The CDR3 loop is CASRLTGANTGELFF. The CDR3 nucleotides read TGTGCCAGTAGGCTAACGGGTGCGAACACCGGGGAGCTGTTTTTT.

In its sample, this clonotype was seen many times. This rearrangement joins TRBV7-2 to TRBJ2-5, with D hard to call. The length of the CDR3 is 14 residues. Between the trimmed V and J ends, which lost 2 bases and 5 bases, there was a span of 12 bases. Looked up from germline, CDR1 is SGHTA and CDR2 is FQGNSA. The CDR3 DNA is TGTGCCAGCAGCTTAACCCTCTTCGGGGAGACCCAGTACTTC. This codes for CASSLTLFGETQYF.

This clonotype was seen only a few times. The chain uses TRBV5-1 and TRBJ1-1; no reliable D call. The germline V gene encodes CDR1 SGHRS and CDR2 YFSETQ. The V and J ends lost 0 bases and 1 base respectively, with 10 bases between them. The CDR3 sequence is 15 residues long. CDR3 sequence: CASSLARERNTEAFF. CDR3 DNA sequence: TGCGCCAGCAGCTTGGCTCGCGAACGGAACACTGAAGCTTTCTTT.

This chain uses TRBV7-9 with TRBJ2-7; the D gene is possibly TRBD1 (6 bases). The CDR3 is 15 amino acids. With 1 base removed from V and 6 bases from J, the gap between germline ends came to 16 bases. Germline CDR1 SEHNR, CDR2 FQNEAQ (reference sequence). The CDR3 DNA is TGTGCCAGCAGCTTAGGATGGACAGAAGTGGGCGAGCAGTACTTC. It translates to CASSLGWTEVGEQYF.

This clonotype occurred a few times. The chain combines TRBV3-1 with TRBJ2-7, with 8 bases identical to TRBD2. Germline CDR1 is LGHDT and CDR2 is YNNKEL (reference sequence). The CDR3 has 17 amino acids. J lost 0 bases, V lost 4 bases, and 11 bases had no gene match. CDR3 protein: CASSPAGGAGYSYEQYF. The CDR3 DNA reads TGTGCCAGCAGCCCGGCGGGGGGAGCGGGGTACTCCTACGAGCAGTACTTC.

This clonotype was counted only a few times. J is TRBJ1-5 and V is TRBV24-1; TRBD1 matches at 9 bases. The ends lost 2 bases at V and 7 bases at J; junction bases unmatched: 2. The CDR3 runs to 14 residues. Per the germline V gene, CDR1 is KGHDR and CDR2 is SFDVKD. CDR3 region: CATSDSDRGQPQHF. CDR3 in DNA: TGTGCCACCAGTGATTCGGACAGGGGACAGCCCCAGCATTTT.

This clonotype was counted many times. The genes are TRBV10-1 and TRBJ1-2; maybe TRBD1 (6 bases). The germline V gene has CDR1 WNHNN and CDR2 SYGVQD (reference sequence). Between the trimmed V and J ends, which lost 3 bases and 4 bases, there was a span of 9 bases. The CDR3 contains 13 residues. CDR3 nucleotides: TGCGCCAGCAGTGACGGCAGGGGCTATGGCTACACCTTC. It translates to CASSDGRGYGYTF.

This clonotype was observed many times. The chain recombines TRBV12-3 or TRBV12-4 with TRBJ1-5; D gene uncertain. V was trimmed by 10 bases and J by 5 bases, leaving 21 bases between them. The CDR3 sequence is 15 residues long. In DNA form, the CDR3 reads TGTGCCACCCAGTTTGGAAGTAGCCCCCATCAGCCCCAGCATTTT. Protein: CATQFGSSPHQPQHF.

This clonotype has just a few counts. The chain joins TRBV5-1 to TRBJ1-2; D is unresolved. V was pared by 0 bases and J by 8 bases, with 17 bases between. In germline, CDR1 is SGHRS, CDR2 YFSETQ. This CDR3 is 15 amino acids long. CDR3 sequence (DNA): TGCGCCAGCAGCTTGGCGGGCAGGCTCAAAGGAGGCTACACCTTC. Translated: CASSLAGRLKGGYTF.

This clonotype showed up just a few times. V is TRBV6-5 and J is TRBJ2-2, with D hard to call. There are 12 residues in the CDR3. Trimming left V 7 bases short and J 1 base short, with 4 bases between. The germline V gene has CDR1 MNHEY and CDR2 SVGAGI. This CDR3 reads CASNKNTGELFF. The CDR3 DNA reads TGTGCCAGCAACAAGAACACCGGGGAGCTGTTTTTT.

The chain recombines TRBV20-1 with TRBJ2-5, with 10 nucleotides matching TRBD2. The ends lost 0 bases at V and 5 bases at J; junction bases unmatched: 12. Germline CDR1 reads DFQATT; CDR2 reads SNEGSKA (reference sequence). The CDR3 length is 17 residues. The CDR3 sequence is CSARDRGASGGGETQYF. The CDR3 nucleotides are TGCAGTGCTAGAGATAGGGGGGCTAGCGGGGGCGGTGAGACCCAGTACTTC.

This clonotype was counted a few times. This chain connects TRBV19 to TRBJ1-1; D remains unclear. Germline-derived CDR1 and CDR2 are LNHDA and SQIVND (reference sequence). CDR3 length: 15 amino acids. Trimming removed 1 base at V and 1 base at J, with 10 bases between. CDR3 region: CASSIAPRPNTEAFF. The DNA of the CDR3 is TGTGCCAGTAGTATAGCCCCGAGGCCGAACACTGAAGCTTTCTTT.

The J gene is TRBJ2-1, the V gene TRBV30; weak D call: TRBD1 (5 bases). In germline, CDR1 is GTSNPN, CDR2 SVGIG (reference sequence). The CDR3 loop spans 15 amino acids. The V and J ends lost 1 base and 0 bases respectively, with 10 bases between them. CDR3 loop: CAWSGQRSSYNEQFF. The CDR3 nucleotides read TGTGCCTGGAGTGGACAGAGAAGCTCCTACAATGAGCAGTTCTTC.

This clonotype was recorded many times. The J gene is TRBJ2-1, the V gene TRBV7-2; 8 bases line up with TRBD2. Trimming cost V 5 bases and J 6 bases; bases outside gene matches: 12. The CDR3 contains 16 residues. Germline V lookup: CDR1 SGHTA, CDR2 FQGNSA. CDR3 region: CASSPGGAAGFNEQFF. The CDR3 region has the DNA TGTGCCAGCAGCCCCGGGGGGGCGGCCGGATTCAATGAGCAGTTCTTC. The whole variable domain, remainder taken from reference TRBV7-2 and TRBJ2-1, is GAGVSQSPSNKVTEKGKDVELRCDPISGHTALYWYRQSLGQGLEFLIYFQGNSAPDKSGLPSDRFSAERTGGSVSTLTIQRTQQEDSAVYLCASSPGGAAGFNEQFFGPGTRLTVL.

The rearrangement links TRBV6-1 to TRBJ2-5, with a possible D match to TRBD2 (6 bases). V was cut by 7 bases and J by 4 bases, with 13 bases left in between. Germline assignment: CDR1 MNHNS and CDR2 SASEGT. This CDR3 has 13 amino acids. CDR3 region: CASKVGGRETQYF. Here the CDR3 DNA reads TGTGCCAGCAAGGTGGGAGGACGAGAGACCCAGTACTTC.

This clonotype has a handful of counts. The chain links TRBV5-4 to TRBJ2-6, with 8 bases matching TRBD2. J was trimmed by 2 bases and V by 4 bases; bases with no gene match: 5. The CDR3 totals 16 residues. Germline V gene lookup returns CDR1 SGHNT and CDR2 YYREEE (reference sequence). The chain's CDR3 is CASSPGGGPGANVLTF. The CDR3 DNA sequence: TGTGCCAGCAGCCCCGGGGGGGGTCCTGGGGCCAACGTCCTGACTTTC.

This clonotype showed up many times. V usage is TRBV11-3 and J usage is TRBJ2-1, with unresolved D. The CDR3 consists of 14 residues. V lost 1 base to trimming and J lost 7 bases, with 11 bases between them. The germline V gene has CDR1 SGHNT and CDR2 YENEEA. The DNA for the CDR3 is TGTGCCAGCAGCTTAGGGTGGTCCGGGAATGAGCAGTTCTTC. Protein sequence: CASSLGWSGNEQFF.

The chain is built from TRBV6-5 and TRBJ1-2; 8 nucleotides line up with TRBD1. CDR1 and CDR2 from the germline V gene are MNHEY and SVGAGI. The CDR3 runs to 16 residues. V lost 2 bases to trimming and J lost 3 bases; unmatched junction nucleotides: 8. CDR3 coding DNA: TGTGCCAGCAGTTACGAATACAGGGGGGGAGACTATGGCTACACCTTC. Protein sequence: CASSYEYRGGDYGYTF.

V and J are TRBV20-1 and TRBJ1-2; TRBD1 might be the D (5 bases). Trimming took 4 bases from V and 7 from J, leaving 22 bases between them. The CDR3 covers 15 residues. Germline V gene sequence: CDR1 DFQATT, CDR2 SNEGSKA (reference sequence). The DNA for the CDR3 is TGCAGTGCTACCCTTGACAGCAAAGATCCCGGTGGCTACACCTTC. Translating it yields CSATLDSKDPGGYTF.

This clonotype came up many times. The gene calls are TRBV4-1 and TRBJ2-7, with 11 bases aligning to TRBD1. Germline loops: CDR1 MGHRA, CDR2 YSYEKL. The CDR3 has 16 amino acids. After removal of 4 bases from V and 2 bases from J, the junction contained 7 bases not matched to a gene. CDR3 sequence reads: CASSPSPGQGAYEQYF. The CDR3 bases are TGCGCCAGCAGCCCGTCTCCGGGACAGGGGGCCTACGAGCAGTACTTC.

The table lists this clonotype with many counts. The genes are TRBV12-3 or TRBV12-4 and TRBJ1-6; a weak D match, TRBD1 (5 bases). The CDR3 is 15 residues long. Trimming took 5 bases from V and 10 from J, leaving 18 bases between them. For the CDR3, the DNA is TGTGCCAGCAGTCCCCCCCGAGGGGATGGGTCACCCCTCCACTTT. Translating gives CASSPPRGDGSPLHF.

This clonotype was observed at least ten times. The chain joins TRBV11-3 to TRBJ1-4; maybe TRBD1 (6 bases). Germline V CDR1 and CDR2: SGHNT, YENEEA. The V end was cut by 2 bases, the J end by 2 bases, with 15 bases between. This CDR3 has 17 residues. CDR3 DNA: TGTGCCAGCAGCTTAAAGGACAGATATCGGACTAATGAAAAACTGTTTTTT. As protein: CASSLKDRYRTNEKLFF. The full variable domain, with the rest looked up from reference TRBV11-3 and TRBJ1-4, is EAGVVQSPRYKIIEKKQPVAFWCNPISGHNTLYWYLQNLGQGPELLIRYENEEAVDDSQLPKDRFSAERLKGVDSTLKIQPAELGDSAVYLCASSLKDRYRTNEKLFFGSGTQLSVL.

This rearrangement joins TRBV5-8 to TRBJ2-2; 9 positions match TRBD2. CDR3 length equals 15 residues. Germline loops: CDR1 SGHTS, CDR2 YDEGEE. V trimming: 4 bases; J trimming: 7 bases; junction bases outside the gene matches: 8. CDR3 sequence: CASSLGLAVIGELFF. DNA for the CDR3: TGTGCCAGCAGCCTGGGACTAGCAGTAATCGGGGAGCTGTTTTTT.

The chain couples TRBV20-1 to TRBJ2-5, with 11 bases lining up with TRBD2. This CDR3 has 18 amino acids. The J segment lost 2 bases and the V segment lost 0 bases, leaving 11 bases of the junction unmatched. Germline V gives CDR1 DFQATT, CDR2 SNEGSKA (reference sequence). DNA for the CDR3: TGCAGTGCTAGAGAACTAGCGGGGGTGCAGGACGGACAAGAGACCCAGTACTTC. Protein sequence: CSARELAGVQDGQETQYF.

This clonotype was recorded at least ten times. CDR3 nucleotide sequence: TGTGCCAGCAGCGTAGAAGAAACAGCGGGTGGCTACACCTTC. As protein: CASSVEETAGGYTF. The rearrangement links TRBV9 to TRBJ1-2; D call uncertain. This CDR3 is built from 14 residues. Germline CDR1 SGDLS, CDR2 YYNGEE. Trimming took 0 bases from V and 7 from J, leaving 13 bases between them.

This clonotype was detected ten times or more. The chain joins TRBV6-6 to TRBJ2-5; D ambiguous. The ends were cut back, 2 bases at V and 1 base at J, with 2 bases in the middle. Germline values: CDR1 MNHNY, CDR2 SVGAGI (reference sequence). The CDR3 is 12 amino acids. CDR3 sequence (DNA): TGTGCCAGCAGTTACGCCCAAGAGACCCAGTACTTC. The encoded protein is CASSYAQETQYF.

This clonotype was recorded at least ten times. The gene calls are TRBV6-1 and TRBJ2-7; the D is unclear. In germline, CDR1 is MNHNS, CDR2 SASEGT. The V gene lost 6 bases and the J gene lost 0 bases, with 15 bases spanning the gap. The CDR3 is 15 residues long. The CDR3 reads CASRDDGQSSYEQYF. CDR3 nucleotides: TGTGCCAGCAGGGACGATGGGCAGAGCTCCTACGAGCAGTACTTC.

This clonotype was seen at least ten times. The rearrangement uses TRBV6-5 and TRBJ2-1; 7 bases match TRBD2. Germline CDR1 MNHEY, CDR2 SVGAGI. This CDR3 contains 14 residues. J gave up 4 bases and V 6 bases, and 6 bases lay outside the gene matches. This CDR3 is CASRDRDYYNEQFF. As DNA, the CDR3 is TGTGCCAGCAGAGACCGGGACTATTACAATGAGCAGTTCTTC.

There are a few counts of this clonotype. The J gene is TRBJ1-3, the V gene TRBV28; TRBD1 matches 11 bases. The CDR3 contains 15 residues. Germline V lookup: CDR1 MDHEN, CDR2 SYDVKM. With 5 bases clipped from V and 4 bases from J, the junction kept 4 bases outside the gene matches. CDR3 bases: TGTGCCAGCAGTGGACAGGGGGCGCAAGGAAACACCATATATTTT. Its translation: CASSGQGAQGNTIYF.

The chain has TRBV28 and TRBJ1-3, with D possibly being TRBD1 (5 bases). With 7 bases removed from V and 7 bases from J, the gap between germline ends came to 11 bases. The CDR3 extends over 12 amino acids. The germline gives CDR1 MDHEN, CDR2 SYDVKM. The CDR3 is CASKTVGNTIYF. For the CDR3, the DNA is TGTGCCAGCAAGACAGTTGGGAACACCATATATTTT.

The rearrangement uses TRBV20-1 and TRBJ1-6, with D unclear. Germline loops: CDR1 DFQATT, CDR2 SNEGSKA (reference sequence). Between the trimmed V and J ends, which lost 3 bases and 9 bases, there was a span of 9 bases. This CDR3 is built from 12 residues. In DNA, the CDR3 is TGCAGTGCTAGCGCGAACAGTTCACCCCTCCACTTT. Amino acid sequence: CSASANSSPLHF.